This TCR beta chain was found in a study of blood T cell repertoires in COVID-19 (dated by TCRdb to the early 2020s). At the level of the whole study: Samples from collaborators originated in the United States, Italy and Spain and spanned both the acute and convalescent phases of COVID-19. The prospective study material was composed of cDNA or gDNA derived from T cells, B-cell-depleted T cells, or PBMCs. Subjects who had been exposed to COVID-19, were actively infected with it, or had recovered from it provided the deeply sampled blood TCRbeta repertoires that made up the dataset. The repertoires were released in a freely available public database intended as a resource for research on the immune response to SARS-CoV-2. Samples were obtained from the ongoing ImmuneRACE study (first 160 participants) and from 1,254 subjects provided by 6 global collaborators. A de-identified subject ID, COVID-19 status, age in years and sex were almost always included in the sample metadata. HLA class I and class II types, where available, came from metadata supplied by the sample provider rather than from assay-based typing.

Each collaborating institution followed its own protocols to collect whole blood in K2EDTA tubes. For TCRbeta analysis, collaborator samples were shipped as frozen whole blood, as isolated PBMCs, or as DNA extracted from either sample type. General study outcomes and caveats: How much clinical and demographic metadata was included differed by source and by participant, and the metadata was provided uncurated.

The immunoSEQ Assay, a bias-controlled multiplex PCR, was used to amplify TCRbeta CDR3 regions from genomic DNA. Per the authors' processing: Nucleated cell counts per sample were estimated from amplification of reference gene primers within the assay. To quantify the absolute abundance of each unique TCRbeta CDR3 rearrangement, sequence reads were collapsed and filtered. For each sample, productive Simpson clonality was calculated as the square root of Simpson's diversity index across productive rearrangements. The table was pulled from immuneACCESS by TCRdb, which kept in-frame rearrangements only. Such tables lose some clones; where checked, under half of the loss comes from unresolved V genes, and the rest has no known cause. V, J and clone size are those of that table, while D and trimming were read from the DNA. This sample comprises fewer than 400,000 clones, 65% to 85% of them detected only once. Approximately 3.1% of the sample is in the top ten clones.

In regard to this clone: Which antigen it targets is not known. It has no much larger one-base neighbor in the sample; base qualities were not kept. The identical CDR3 is also encoded by other nucleotide sequences in the sample.

The germline V gene gives CDR1 as SGHRS and CDR2 as YFSETQ. The V and J ends are trimmed by 0 bases and 1 base, leaving 7 bases between them. From the cysteine up to the phenylalanine, the CDR3 has a length of 14 residues. Only the CDR3 region is kept as DNA, spanning 42 bases read in frame from base 1. The TCR was taken from a man between 25 and 39 years old with active or convalescent COVID-19. The V and J segments used are TRBV5-1 and TRBJ1-1; no D gene can be assigned with confidence. The sample consisted of peripheral blood. The CDR3: CASSLGASNTEAFF. Read as DNA, the sequence is TGCGCCAGCAGCTTGGGAGCCTCGAACACTGAAGCTTTCTTT.